This TCR beta chain appears in the sequencing data of a study of blood T cells in healthy people across ages. Notes on the study in general: Age advanced and TCR beta diversity per million T cells fell, roughly linearly.

The V gene's germline CDR1 is SGHTA and CDR2 FQGNSA. Trimming took 2 bases from V and 0 from J, leaving 12 bases between them. The CDR3 extends over 16 amino acids. A second PCR, run for about 7 to 11 cycles, used a sample-barcoded 5' primer plus a J-beta primer mix. MiXCR was run by TCRdb on the 5' RACE reads, yielding one entry per CDR3 protein. The sample holds approximately 690,000 distinct CDR3 sequences, 35% to 50% seen once. Comments on this clonotype: The antigen is unknown.

The J gene is TRBJ2-3, the V gene TRBV7-2; D is uncertain. The clonotype was recovered from a man aged 80 or over in good health. The sequenced sample was blood. This chain's CDR3 is CASSLSVLTSTDTQYF. CDR3 DNA: TGTGCCAGCAGCTTATCGGTTCTTACTAGCACAGATACGCAGTATTTT.